The 19 T cell receptor beta chains below all came from one sample that was sequenced in a study of memory B cells and T cells in multiple sclerosis (dated by TCRdb to the late 2010s). After CFSE-labeled PBMCs were cultured without any stimulus, the autoproliferating (CFSEdim) and non-proliferating (CFSEhi) T cell fractions were each sequenced on their own. Altogether, some 50 million CFSE-labeled PBMCs were kept in culture for more than 6 days with no stimulus, after which the replicate wells were combined. The library was made by the immunoSEQ multiplex PCR assay. TCRdb limited this immuneACCESS table to in-frame rearrangements with V and J called. A share of clones is missing; checked studies link under half to unresolved V genes, and the rest is unexplained. This sample has roughly 30,000 clones in its table, and about 82% of those were observed once. The ten largest account for roughly 2.7% of the sample.

These TCRs' antigens remain unknown. The sequenced sample was PBMCs from blood kept in culture. Source of these receptors: a human donor with multiple sclerosis.

The chain combines TRBV28 with TRBJ2-7, with 9 bases lining up with TRBD2. The CDR3 is made up of 13 amino acids. Germline V gene lookup returns CDR1 MDHEN and CDR2 SYDVKM. V was pared by 5 bases and J by 2 bases, with 1 base of the junction left unmatched. In nucleotides, the CDR3 is TGTGCCAGCAGTGGCGGGAGGGCCTACGAGCAGTACTTC. Translating it yields CASSGGRAYEQYF.

The chain has TRBV7-2 and TRBJ2-3; 13 bases agree with TRBD2. After removal of 5 bases from V and 1 base from J, the junction contained 3 bases not matched to a gene. The CDR3 is made up of 16 amino acids. Germline-derived CDR1 and CDR2 are SGHTA and FQGNSA. This CDR3 reads CASSKGLAGGTDTQYF. CDR3 sequence (DNA): TGTGCCAGCAGCAAAGGACTAGCGGGAGGCACAGATACGCAGTATTTT.

This sequence joins TRBV10-3 and TRBJ1-5; no clear D. Germline V gene sequence: CDR1 ENHRY, CDR2 SYGVKD. The CDR3 is 14 residues long. V was clipped by 10 bases and J by 1 base, with 14 bases between them. The CDR3 spells CATAPDGSNQPQHF. As DNA, the CDR3 is TGTGCCACGGCCCCGGACGGGAGCAATCAGCCCCAGCATTTT.

The rearrangement links TRBV11-1 to TRBJ1-1; 7 nucleotides align to TRBD1. This CDR3 region has 15 residues. V shed 5 bases and J 1 base; nucleotides not matched to a gene: 7. From germline, CDR1 is SGHAT and CDR2 FQDESV (reference sequence). The CDR3 coding sequence is TGTGCCAGCAGCATCATCCGGACAGGGAACACTGAAGCTTTCTTT. This gives the protein CASSIIRTGNTEAFF.

V is TRBV5-1 and J is TRBJ1-1, with no clear D. V lost 1 base to trimming and J lost 11 bases, with 18 bases between them. Germline V CDR1 and CDR2: SGHRS, YFSETQ. CDR3 length: 14 amino acids. The CDR3, as DNA: TGCGCCAGCAGCTTGTCTGGACCAGCTGGGGATGCTTTCTTT. It translates to CASSLSGPAGDAFF. The full variable domain, its missing parts supplied by reference TRBV5-1 and TRBJ1-1, is KAGVTQTPRYLIKTRGQQVTLSCSPISGHRSVSWYQQTPGQGLQFLFEYFSETQRNKGNFPGRFSGRQFSNSRSEMNVSTLELGDSALYLCASSLSGPAGDAFFGQGTRLTVV.

This clone showed up just once. The genes are TRBV4-2 and TRBJ1-1; D might be TRBD1 (5 bases). The V end lost 8 bases, the J end lost 1 base, and 11 bases lay between the germline ends. The CDR3 spans 13 residues. Germline CDR1 reads LGHNA; CDR2 reads YNFKEQ. The CDR3, as DNA: TGTGCCAGCGCCGACGGGGGGAACACTGAAGCTTTCTTT. Translating gives CASADGGNTEAFF.

This clone turned up a few times. J is TRBJ1-1 and V is TRBV6-6, with D possibly TRBD1 on 6 matching bases. Per germline, CDR1 MNHNY and CDR2 SVGAGI (reference sequence). V shed 8 bases and J shed 4 bases, with 20 bases lying between them. The CDR3 has 15 residues. The CDR3 DNA is TGTGCCAGCCAAAAACCGGGGGCTCTGGGCACTGAAGCTTTCTTT. Translation: CASQKPGALGTEAFF.

The V call is TRBV11-3, the J call TRBJ2-5, with 10 bases lining up with TRBD1. The CDR3 loop spans 18 amino acids. V trimming: 3 bases; J trimming: 1 base; junction bases outside the gene matches: 11. Germline CDR1 is SGHNT and CDR2 is YENEEA. This CDR3 is CASSFAQTGDRGQETQYF. In DNA, the CDR3 is TGTGCCAGCAGCTTTGCTCAAACGGGGGACAGGGGCCAAGAGACCCAGTACTTC.

V gene TRBV5-6 combines with J gene TRBJ2-3; 11 bases fit TRBD2. V lost 1 base to trimming and J lost 4 bases; unmatched junction nucleotides: 2. Germline CDR1 reads SGHDT; CDR2 reads YYEEEE. The CDR3 spans 15 residues. The CDR3 DNA follows: TGTGCCAGCAGCTTGCTAGCGGGGGGTCCAGATACGCAGTATTTT. The encoded protein is CASSLLAGGPDTQYF.

The rearrangement links TRBV11-2 to TRBJ2-3; 8 bases match TRBD2. V lost 5 bases and J lost 11; bases outside the gene matches: 18. The CDR3 spans 16 residues. CDR1 and CDR2 (germline): SGHAT, FQNNGV. CDR3 bases: TGTGCCAGCAGCCTGAGCGGGGGCCCTCTTCAGGATGGGCAGTATTTT. Its translation: CASSLSGGPLQDGQYF.

The chain uses TRBV10-3 and TRBJ2-4; TRBD2 matches 8 bases. The germline V gene has CDR1 ENHRY and CDR2 SYGVKD. CDR3 size: 15 residues. V gave up 4 bases and J gave up 6 bases; unmatched junction bases: 8. The CDR3 DNA follows: TGTGCCATCAGTGCGTCGGGAGGGGCGGGAAACATTCAGTACTTC. It is translated as CAISASGGAGNIQYF.

The chain links TRBV6-5 to TRBJ1-4, with D tentatively TRBD1 (5 bases). From germline, CDR1 is MNHEY and CDR2 SVGAGI. The CDR3 sequence is 14 residues long. V was shortened by 7 bases and J by 8 bases, with 17 bases between the two germline ends. Written as DNA, the CDR3 is TGTGCCAGCACCCCCGCGTCAGGGCGGGAAAAACTGTTTTTT. Translated: CASTPASGREKLFF.

The CDR3 coding sequence is TGCGCCAGCAGCTCCGCCGGGGGAAGTTACGAGCAGTACTTC. Protein: CASSSAGGSYEQYF. J is TRBJ2-7 and V is TRBV5-1; TRBD2 is a possible D gene (6 bases). CDR1 is SGHRS, CDR2 YFSETQ, per germline. The CDR3 totals 14 residues. V lost 3 bases and J 4 bases, leaving 14 bases between the germline ends.

The V gene is TRBV7-6, the J gene TRBJ1-1; D not certain. CDR3 length: 15 residues. V lost 1 base and J lost 3, with 12 bases in between. Germline CDR1 and CDR2: SGHVS and FNYEAQ. The CDR3 protein is CASSLDGIRDTEAFF. The CDR3 coding sequence is TGTGCCAGCAGCTTAGACGGAATCCGGGACACTGAAGCTTTCTTT. The whole variable domain, remainder taken from reference TRBV7-6 and TRBJ1-1, is GAGVSQSPRYKVTKRGQDVALRCDPISGHVSLYWYRQALGQGPEFLTYFNYEAQQDKSGLPNDRFSAERPEGSISTLTIQRTEQRDSAMYRCASSLDGIRDTEAFFGQGTRLTVV.

V usage is TRBV6-5 and J usage is TRBJ1-2; TRBD1 aligns across 9 bases. V gave up 6 bases and J gave up 6 bases; unmatched junction bases: 5. The CDR3 has 13 amino acids. The germline CDR1 and CDR2 sequences are MNHEY and SVGAGI. The CDR3, as DNA: TGTGCCAGCAGCGGGACAGGGTTAAATGGCTACACCTTC. It translates to CASSGTGLNGYTF.

This chain connects TRBV5-1 to TRBJ2-2; 11 nucleotides match TRBD1. From germline, CDR1 is SGHRS and CDR2 YFSETQ. This CDR3 contains 17 residues. The ends lost 0 bases at V and 4 bases at J; junction bases unmatched: 5. The CDR3 nucleotides read TGCGCCAGCAGCTTGGGGACAGGGGGCGATAGCACCGGGGAGCTGTTTTTT. Translation gives CASSLGTGGDSTGELFF.

The chain combines TRBV9 with TRBJ2-5; 9 bases map to TRBD2. From germline, CDR1 is SGDLS and CDR2 YYNGEE. V gave up 0 bases and J gave up 5 bases; unmatched junction bases: 11. CDR3 length equals 17 residues. The CDR3 DNA reads TGTGCCAGCAGCGTAGAGGGTCGCGGGGGGGCCGGGGAGACCCAGTACTTC. It yields the protein CASSVEGRGGAGETQYF.

The V gene is TRBV6-5, the J gene TRBJ2-3; TRBD2 matches 9 bases. The CDR3 consists of 14 residues. Germline V gene sequence: CDR1 MNHEY, CDR2 SVGAGI. The V gene end was trimmed by 6 bases and the J gene end by 11 bases; junction bases not matched to a gene: 12. The CDR3 is CASRPSGGSGGQYF. The CDR3 bases are TGTGCCAGCAGACCCAGCGGGGGGTCCGGGGGGCAGTATTTT.

This chain connects TRBV5-6 to TRBJ2-5; D is uncertain. In germline, CDR1 is SGHDT, CDR2 YYEEEE. The CDR3 is 16 residues long. V dropped 0 bases and J dropped 8 bases, with 20 bases sitting between them. For the CDR3, the DNA is TGTGCCAGCAGCTTGGATAGTGCGACCCTGGGAAGAACCCAGTACTTC. This gives the protein CASSLDSATLGRTQYF.